The clone carrying this T cell receptor beta chain is a singleton in its sample. Stated time point: pre-treatment sample, taken before nivolumab and TIL therapy. This was the immunoSEQ v3 assay. The data were produced by immunoSEQ multiplex PCR, yet TCRdb's version contains in-frame clones alone and is incomplete. The sample carries about 36,000 clones, about 70% recorded once. Germline loops: CDR1 MNHNS, CDR2 SASEGT. With V trimmed by 0 bases and J by 7 bases, 7 bases remained unmatched. The CDR3 sequence is 15 residues long. The data belong to a study of TIL therapy for anti-PD-1-resistant metastatic lung cancer. Across the whole study: Patients had a median age of about 55 years (range 38-75). A few tumors were EGFR-mutant and two were ALK-rearranged. Tumors carried a median approximately 1.6 non-synonymous mutations per megabase.

Sample: blood, taken at baseline. This chain joins TRBV6-1 and TRBJ2-5; TRBD1 agrees at 8 bases. This clonotype was obtained from a person between 25 and 79 years old with non-small cell lung cancer. The CDR3 is CASSEADRERATQYF. The CDR3, as DNA: TGTGCCAGCAGTGAAGCGGACAGGGAGCGGGCGACCCAGTACTTC.